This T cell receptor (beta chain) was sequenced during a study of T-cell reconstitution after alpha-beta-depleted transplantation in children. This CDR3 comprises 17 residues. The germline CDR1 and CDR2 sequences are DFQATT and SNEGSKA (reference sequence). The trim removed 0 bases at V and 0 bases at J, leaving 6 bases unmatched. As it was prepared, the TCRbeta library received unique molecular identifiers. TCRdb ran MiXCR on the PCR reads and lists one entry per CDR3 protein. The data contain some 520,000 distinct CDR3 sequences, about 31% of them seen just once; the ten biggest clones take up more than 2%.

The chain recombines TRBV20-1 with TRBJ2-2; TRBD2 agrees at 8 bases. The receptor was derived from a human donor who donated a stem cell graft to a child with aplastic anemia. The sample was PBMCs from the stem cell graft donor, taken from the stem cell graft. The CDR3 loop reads CSARDPLAGTNTGELFF. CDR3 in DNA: TGCAGTGCTAGAGATCCCCTAGCGGGTACGAACACCGGGGAGCTGTTTTTT.